This T cell receptor beta chain came from a study of T cells expressing NK-cell markers. Study information: Most of the eight sequenced donors were HCMV-seropositive; one was seronegative.

Notes on this clonotype: The antigen is undetermined.

TCR beta libraries carry UMIs added by 5'RACE template switching. TCRdb re-called the 5' RACE reads and gives one entry per CDR3 protein, without DNA. This table holds about 180,000 distinct CDR3 sequences. Regarding the study as a whole: In roughly six donors, dominant NKG2C+ clonotypes were about 1.0-7.0% of CD8+ T cells. The study did not resolve the HCMV specificity of expanded NKG2C+ T cell clones.

CDR3 length: 13 residues. In germline, CDR1 is MNHEY, CDR2 SMNVEV (reference sequence). The clonotype originates from a man between 18 and 69 years old in good health. The specimen was blood T cells: a sorted CD56 or NKG2C T cell subset, CD4+ or CD8+ T cells, or bulk PBMC T cells (not recorded which). This rearrangement joins TRBV27 to TRBJ1-5; absent DNA, TCRdb's TRBD1 call cannot be checked. The CDR3: CASSLAGWQPQHF.